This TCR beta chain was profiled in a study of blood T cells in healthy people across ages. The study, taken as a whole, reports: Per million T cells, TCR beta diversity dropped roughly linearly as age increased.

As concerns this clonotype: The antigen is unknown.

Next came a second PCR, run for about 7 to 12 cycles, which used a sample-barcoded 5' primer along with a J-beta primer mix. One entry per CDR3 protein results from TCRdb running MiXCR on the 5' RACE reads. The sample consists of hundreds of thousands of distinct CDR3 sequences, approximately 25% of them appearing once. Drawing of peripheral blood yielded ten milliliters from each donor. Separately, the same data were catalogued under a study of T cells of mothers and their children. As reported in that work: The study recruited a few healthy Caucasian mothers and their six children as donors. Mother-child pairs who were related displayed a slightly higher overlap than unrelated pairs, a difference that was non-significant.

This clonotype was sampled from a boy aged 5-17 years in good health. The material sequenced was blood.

CDR3 DNA: TGTGCCAGCTCCGAGAGGACAGAAAACATTCAGTACTTC. Its protein is CASSERTENIQYF. The chain joins TRBV7-9 to TRBJ2-4, with D possibly matching TRBD1 (6 bases). The CDR3 length is 13 residues. Per germline, CDR1 SEHNR and CDR2 FQNEAQ (reference sequence). V lost 8 bases to trimming and J lost 5 bases, with 13 bases between them.